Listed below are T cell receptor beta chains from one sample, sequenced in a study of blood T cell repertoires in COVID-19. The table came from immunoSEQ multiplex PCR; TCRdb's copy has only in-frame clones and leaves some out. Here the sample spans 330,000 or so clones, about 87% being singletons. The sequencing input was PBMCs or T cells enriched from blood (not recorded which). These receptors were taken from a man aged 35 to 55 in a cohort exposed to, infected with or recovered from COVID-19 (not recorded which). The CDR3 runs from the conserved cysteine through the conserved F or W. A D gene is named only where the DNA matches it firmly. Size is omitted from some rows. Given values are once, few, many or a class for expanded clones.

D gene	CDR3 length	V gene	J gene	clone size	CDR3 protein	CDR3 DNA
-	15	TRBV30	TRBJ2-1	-	CAWSVRPGWGNEQFF	TGTGCCTGGAGTGTACGACCAGGGTGGGGCAATGAGCAGTTCTTC
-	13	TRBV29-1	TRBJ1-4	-	CSVLQGYNEKLFF	TGCAGCGTGCTCCAGGGTTATAATGAAAAACTGTTTTTT
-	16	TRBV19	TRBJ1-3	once	CASSILQRAAGNTIYF	TGTGCCAGTAGTATCCTCCAGCGGGCAGCTGGAAACACCATATATTTT
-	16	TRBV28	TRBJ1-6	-	CASSPLRGTYNSPLHF	TGTGCCAGCAGTCCCCTCAGGGGAACCTATAATTCACCCCTCCACTTT
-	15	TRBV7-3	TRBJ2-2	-	CASSTGGVRTGELFF	TGTGCCAGCAGCACAGGGGGGGTGAGGACCGGGGAGCTGTTTTTT
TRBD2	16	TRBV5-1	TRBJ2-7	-	CASSFETSGRSYEQYF	TGCGCCAGCAGCTTCGAAACTAGCGGGCGCTCCTACGAGCAGTACTTC
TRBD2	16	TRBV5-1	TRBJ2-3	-	CASSLYSGGVTDTQYF	TGCGCCAGCAGCTTGTATTCGGGAGGGGTCACAGATACGCAGTATTTT
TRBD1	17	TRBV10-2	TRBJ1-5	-	CASSETGGSYSNQPQHF	TGCGCCAGCAGTGAGACAGGGGGGAGTTATAGCAATCAGCCCCAGCATTTT
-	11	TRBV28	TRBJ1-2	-	CASSSGVRYTF	TGTGCCAGCAGTTCCGGGGTCCGCTACACCTTC
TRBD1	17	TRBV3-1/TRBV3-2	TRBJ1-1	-	CASRSGQGGDENTEAFF	TGTGCCAGCAGGTCCGGACAGGGGGGAGATGAGAACACTGAAGCTTTCTTT
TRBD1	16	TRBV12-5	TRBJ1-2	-	CASAPQGRDRDYGYTF	TGTGCTAGTGCCCCTCAAGGGCGGGACAGGGACTATGGCTACACCTTC
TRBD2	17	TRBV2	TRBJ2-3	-	CASSEFSLAVSTDTQYF	TGTGCCAGCAGTGAATTCTCACTAGCGGTTAGCACAGATACGCAGTATTTT
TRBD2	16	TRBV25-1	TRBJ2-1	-	CASSGVQTSGLNEQFF	TGTGCCAGCAGTGGGGTTCAGACTAGCGGGCTCAATGAGCAGTTCTTC
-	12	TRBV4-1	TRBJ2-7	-	CASSHRGGEQYF	TGCGCCAGCAGCCACAGGGGCGGGGAGCAGTACTTC
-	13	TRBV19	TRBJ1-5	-	CASSMRRHQPQHF	TGTGCCAGTAGTATGCGGAGACATCAGCCCCAGCATTTT
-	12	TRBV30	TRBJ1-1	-	CAWSVMLAGSFF	TGTGCCTGGAGTGTAATGTTGGCAGGGTCTTTCTTT
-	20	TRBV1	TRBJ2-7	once	CTSSQSGTSGKWLIGYEQYF	TGCACCAGCAGCCAGTCCGGGACTAGCGGGAAATGGTTAATCGGATACGAGCAGTACTTC
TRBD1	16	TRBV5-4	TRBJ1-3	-	CASSSRRTGSGNTIYF	TGTGCCAGCAGCTCAAGAAGGACAGGGTCTGGAAACACCATATATTTT
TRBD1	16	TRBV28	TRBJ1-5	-	CASSNRDRAGLQPQHF	TGTGCCAGCAGTAACCGGGACAGGGCTGGCTTACAGCCCCAGCATTTT
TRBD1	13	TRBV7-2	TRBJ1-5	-	CASSDRVSQPQHF	TGTGCCAGCAGCGACAGGGTTAGTCAGCCCCAGCATTTT
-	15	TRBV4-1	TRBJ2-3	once	CASSQSPGGRDTQYF	TGCGCCAGCAGCCAATCCCCCGGGGGTAGGGATACGCAGTATTTT
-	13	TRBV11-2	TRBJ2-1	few	CASSLSLDNEQFF	TGTGCCAGCAGCTTGAGTCTAGACAATGAGCAGTTCTTC
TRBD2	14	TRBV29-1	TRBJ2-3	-	CSVGTSGITDTQYF	TGCAGCGTTGGGACTAGCGGGATTACAGATACGCAGTATTTT
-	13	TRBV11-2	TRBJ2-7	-	CASSLGSGSEQYF	TGTGCCAGCAGCTTAGGTTCAGGGTCCGAGCAGTACTTC
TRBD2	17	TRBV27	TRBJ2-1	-	CASTDRLTSGRGNEQFF	TGTGCCAGCACCGACCGACTGACTAGCGGGAGGGGTAATGAGCAGTTCTTC
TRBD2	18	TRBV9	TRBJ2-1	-	CASSPRTSGIGPYNEQFF	TGTGCCAGCAGCCCAAGGACTAGCGGGATAGGACCCTACAATGAGCAGTTCTTC